A single sample gave rise to the 25 T cell receptor beta chains below, sequenced in a study of blood T cell repertoires in COVID-19. The protocol was immunoSEQ multiplex PCR, while the TCRdb copy is restricted to in-frame clones and leaves out a portion. The repertoire holds fewer than 200,000 clones, roughly 79% seen once, with roughly 12% in the top ten. The sequencing sample was made of peripheral blood. These receptors were collected from an elderly woman with COVID-19, enrolled during active disease.

V is TRBV4-3 and J is TRBJ1-2; D is ambiguous. There are 14 residues in the CDR3. Trimming pared 0 bases from V and 2 bases from J, leaving 7 bases between. Per germline, CDR1 LGHNA and CDR2 YSLEER. CDR3 nucleotide sequence: TGCGCCAGCAGCCAAGAACTGCGAAACTATGGCTACACCTTC. Translated, it gives CASSQELRNYGYTF.

The rearrangement joins TRBV6-1 to TRBJ2-7; TRBD1 matches 10 bases. Germline V gene data show CDR1 as MNHNS and CDR2 as SASEGT. Unmatched junction bases numbered 5, after V lost 0 bases and J lost 3 bases. This CDR3 spans 16 amino acids. CDR3 coding DNA: TGTGCCAGCAGTGAAGCGCCTGGACAGGGGGTCTACGAGCAGTACTTC. As protein: CASSEAPGQGVYEQYF.

The chain recombines TRBV2 with TRBJ2-7; 8 bases match TRBD1. This CDR3 contains 15 residues. Trimming at V came to 2 bases and at J to 2 bases, leaving 5 bases not matched to a gene. The germline CDR1 and CDR2 sequences are SNHLY and FYNNEI. The DNA of the CDR3 is TGTGCCAGCAGTGAATGGACAGGGCAAGCCTACGAGCAGTACTTC. Translation gives CASSEWTGQAYEQYF.

The chain joins TRBV7-8 to TRBJ2-1; TRBD2 aligns across 7 bases. Per germline, CDR1 SGHVS and CDR2 FQNEAQ. The CDR3 extends over 14 amino acids. Trimming removed 5 bases from V and 10 bases from J; junction bases left unmatched: 11. CDR3 bases: TGTGCCAGCAGCCTAAACGGCGGGGGAGAGGAGCAGTTCTTC. This translates into CASSLNGGGEEQFF. The whole variable domain, filled in from reference TRBV7-8 and TRBJ2-1, reads GAGVSQSPRYKVAKRGQDVALRCDPISGHVSLFWYQQALGQGPEFLTYFQNEAQLDKSGLPSDRFFAERPEGSVSTLKIQRTQQEDSAVYLCASSLNGGGEEQFFGPGTRLTVL.

The V gene is TRBV4-1, the J gene TRBJ2-1, with TRBD1 identical over 8 bases. The J segment lost 8 bases and the V segment lost 4 bases, leaving 10 bases of the junction unmatched. There are 15 residues in the CDR3. Per the germline V gene, CDR1 is MGHRA and CDR2 is YSYEKL. CDR3 amino acids: CASSPDRVWADEQFF. In DNA form, the CDR3 reads TGCGCCAGCAGCCCGGACAGGGTTTGGGCTGATGAGCAGTTCTTC.

CDR3 loop: CASSLSGAQPQHF. CDR3 in DNA: TGTGCCAGCTCACTCTCGGGAGCCCAGCCCCAGCATTTT. This rearrangement joins TRBV18 to TRBJ1-5; D call uncertain. The CDR3 runs 13 residues. The germline CDR1 and CDR2 sequences are KGHSH and LQKENI. The V end was cut by 4 bases, the J end by 7 bases, with 11 bases between.

The rearrangement uses TRBV28 and TRBJ2-3, with 7 bases fitting TRBD1. CDR1 MDHEN and CDR2 SYDVKM come from the germline V gene. J gave up 1 base and V 6 bases, and 10 bases lay outside the gene matches. This CDR3 has 16 amino acids. The DNA of the CDR3 is TGTGCCAGCAGCCGCTCGACAGGGTCTGGCACAGATACGCAGTATTTT. It codes for CASSRSTGSGTDTQYF.

The V call is TRBV7-9, the J call TRBJ2-7; 7 positions match TRBD1. Germline V CDR1 and CDR2: SEHNR, FQNEAQ (reference sequence). The CDR3 loop spans 13 amino acids. V lost 5 bases to trimming and J lost 5 bases; unmatched junction nucleotides: 6. The CDR3 sequence is CASSPTGQHEQYF. DNA for the CDR3: TGTGCCAGCAGCCCGACAGGGCAGCACGAGCAGTACTTC.

CDR3 in amino acids: CASSVGQGARAGNTIYF. The CDR3 DNA follows: TGTGCCAGCAGCGTAGGCCAGGGGGCCCGTGCCGGAAACACCATATATTTT. The gene calls are TRBV9 and TRBJ1-3, with 8 bases fitting TRBD1. The CDR3 loop spans 17 amino acids. J lost 4 bases, V lost 0 bases, and 9 bases had no gene match. From germline, CDR1 is SGDLS and CDR2 YYNGEE.

The chain carries TRBV7-8 and TRBJ1-2; D gene ambiguous. V was trimmed by 5 bases and J by 1 base, leaving 14 bases between them. The germline V gene has CDR1 SGHVS and CDR2 FQNEAQ. The CDR3 runs 15 residues. The CDR3 loop is CASSPSGRDNYGYTF. Written as DNA, the CDR3 is TGTGCCAGCAGCCCGAGCGGACGGGATAACTATGGCTACACCTTC.

The chain has TRBV5-4 and TRBJ2-2; the match to TRBD2 covers 10 bases. Germline V gene sequence: CDR1 SGHNT, CDR2 YYREEE (reference sequence). Trimming at V came to 2 bases and at J to 4 bases, leaving 2 bases not matched to a gene. CDR3 length equals 15 residues. CDR3 nucleotide sequence: TGTGCCAGCAGCTTAAGCGGGGGGGGCACCGGGGAGCTGTTTTTT. This translates into CASSLSGGGTGELFF.

V and J are TRBV27 and TRBJ2-3; 8 nucleotides match TRBD2. This CDR3 has 15 amino acids. Per germline, CDR1 MNHEY and CDR2 SMNVEV (reference sequence). The V and J ends lost 3 bases and 4 bases, in that order; junction bases with no gene match: 6. The CDR3 spells CASSFGAGGSDTQYF. For the CDR3, the DNA is TGTGCCAGCAGTTTTGGGGCGGGAGGCTCAGATACGCAGTATTTT.

This chain joins TRBV29-1 and TRBJ2-7, with TRBD1 identical over 10 bases. The length of the CDR3 is 12 residues. Germline loops: CDR1 SQVTM, CDR2 ANQGSEA. After removal of 7 bases from V and 7 bases from J, the junction contained 7 bases not matched to a gene. In DNA, the CDR3 is TGCAGCGCGAGGACAGGGGGGGGAGAGCAGTACTTC. It specifies CSARTGGGEQYF.

The rearrangement joins TRBV6-5 to TRBJ2-3; 11 bases line up with TRBD2. The CDR3 has 15 residues. The trim removed 10 bases at V and 1 base at J, leaving 7 bases unmatched. Germline CDR1 MNHEY, CDR2 SVGAGI. The CDR3, as DNA: TGTGCCACCTGGTTGACTAGCGGGGGCACAGATACGCAGTATTTT. It is translated as CATWLTSGGTDTQYF.

This sequence joins TRBV19 and TRBJ1-2; D perhaps matches TRBD1 (6 bases). This CDR3 is 15 amino acids long. Looked up from germline, CDR1 is LNHDA and CDR2 is SQIVND (reference sequence). V lost 4 bases and J 0 bases, leaving 12 bases between the germline ends. For the CDR3, the DNA is TGTGCCAGTAGTACCCAACAGGGAGCTAACTATGGCTACACCTTC. Amino acid sequence: CASSTQQGANYGYTF.

This clone was seen once. The gene calls are TRBV10-3 and TRBJ2-2; 10 positions agree with TRBD1. Germline V gene sequence: CDR1 ENHRY, CDR2 SYGVKD. CDR3 length: 13 amino acids. V gave up 7 bases and J gave up 9 bases; unmatched junction bases: 5. The CDR3 spells CAITGTGARELFF. DNA of the CDR3: TGTGCCATCACCGGGACAGGGGCCCGGGAGCTGTTTTTT.

The gene calls are TRBV6-2 or TRBV6-3 and TRBJ1-5; 10 bases line up with TRBD1. There are 18 residues in the CDR3. The germline gives CDR1 MNHEY, CDR2 SVGEGT. V shed 5 bases and J 11 bases; nucleotides not matched to a gene: 21. CDR3 DNA sequence: TGTGCCAGCAGTCCGGCCACAATACGGGACAGGGGTTATGCGGCCCAGCATTTT. It codes for CASSPATIRDRGYAAQHF.

V usage is TRBV7-9 and J usage is TRBJ2-1, with TRBD1 matching 9 bases. This CDR3 contains 16 residues. Trimming at V came to 4 bases and at J to 8 bases, leaving 12 bases not matched to a gene. Germline values: CDR1 SEHNR, CDR2 FQNEAQ (reference sequence). The CDR3 loop is CASSSSDRGRDYEQFF. CDR3 sequence (DNA): TGTGCCAGCAGCTCTTCAGACAGGGGGAGAGATTATGAGCAGTTCTTC.

The V and J genes are TRBV5-1 and TRBJ2-1; D may be TRBD1 (6 bases). Trimming cost V 2 bases and J 2 bases, with 8 bases left between them. The CDR3 covers 14 residues. Germline V gives CDR1 SGHRS, CDR2 YFSETQ. Here the CDR3 reads CASSFKGAYNEQFF. As DNA, the CDR3 is TGCGCCAGCAGCTTTAAGGGGGCCTACAATGAGCAGTTCTTC.

The V and J genes are TRBV6-5 and TRBJ2-7; 8 bases are shared with TRBD2. Trimming removed 5 bases from V and 0 bases from J; junction bases left unmatched: 6. CDR1 and CDR2 (germline): MNHEY, SVGAGI. The CDR3 is 15 residues long. Here the CDR3 reads CASSPGLALSYEQYF. CDR3 bases: TGTGCCAGCAGTCCCGGACTAGCCCTCTCCTACGAGCAGTACTTC.

The table lists this clone with a count of one. The V gene is TRBV28, the J gene TRBJ2-1, with D hard to call. This CDR3 has 12 residues. The V gene's germline CDR1 is MDHEN and CDR2 SYDVKM. With 6 bases removed from V and 6 bases from J, the gap between germline ends came to 9 bases. CDR3 sequence (DNA): TGTGCCAGCAGACGGCGGCCCAATGAGCAGTTCTTC. Its translation is CASRRRPNEQFF.

This rearrangement joins TRBV6-5 to TRBJ2-2; D possibly corresponds to TRBD2 (6 bases). This CDR3 contains 16 residues. The V end was cut by 4 bases, the J end by 3 bases, with 15 bases between. Germline assignment: CDR1 MNHEY and CDR2 SVGAGI. CDR3 sequence (DNA): TGTGCCAGCAGTTCCGGGGTAGCGGATTACACCGGGGAGCTGTTTTTT. The encoded protein is CASSSGVADYTGELFF.

This rearrangement joins TRBV20-1 to TRBJ2-1; D might be TRBD2 (6 bases). Trimming took off 3 bases at V and 10 bases at J, with 10 bases between the two ends. The CDR3 consists of 11 residues. Germline V gives CDR1 DFQATT, CDR2 SNEGSKA (reference sequence). The CDR3 loop is CSASLSGEQFF. The CDR3 region has the DNA TGCAGTGCTAGTCTTAGCGGAGAGCAGTTCTTC.

The rearrangement uses TRBV7-9 and TRBJ2-3; D might be TRBD1 (5 bases). The CDR3 spans 15 residues. Trimming removed 1 base from V and 2 bases from J, with 10 bases in between. Germline CDR1 SEHNR, CDR2 FQNEAQ (reference sequence). The CDR3 protein is CASSLVGQVTDTQYF. The CDR3 DNA is TGTGCCAGCAGCTTAGTGGGGCAGGTCACAGATACGCAGTATTTT.

The chain employs TRBV7-8 and TRBJ1-3; no definite D call. V lost 2 bases, J lost 2 bases, and 10 bases lay in between. Germline CDR1 reads SGHVS; CDR2 reads FQNEAQ. The CDR3 extends over 15 amino acids. Written as DNA, the CDR3 is TGTGCCAGCAGCTTAAGACAAGCACCTGGAAACACCATATATTTT. Its protein is CASSLRQAPGNTIYF.